This T cell receptor beta chain was observed in a study of shared clonotypes between healthy human individuals. Study-wide results and caveats: Lower generation probabilities were found for non-shared clonotypes than for those shared by all four donors.

Free of recent acute infections or vaccinations, the donors were healthy HIV-negative adults. A CD45RA-negative memory subset and a CD45RA+ naive subset were separated from the CD4+ cells. The study ran the assay at deep level. Only in-frame clones appear in the TCRdb table, and some are missing; sequencing was by immunoSEQ multiplex PCR. The data show about 1.1 million clones, with 70% to 85% seen just once and approximately 0.95% held by the top ten. About this clone itself: Its antigen is as yet unknown.

The sample was memory CD4+ T cells from PBMCs. Subset denoted: CD45RA-negative fraction. This TCR was sampled from a young man in good health. Some clones in this sample may be carry-over from other donors' samples.

CDR3 in amino acids: CASSLRDSSYEQYF. CDR3 in DNA: TGTGCCAGCAGTCTCCGGGACAGCTCCTACGAGCAGTACTTC. The chain carries TRBV11-2 and TRBJ2-7, with 7 bases fitting TRBD1. V was clipped by 6 bases and J by 0 bases; unmatched bases: 5. The germline gives CDR1 SGHAT, CDR2 FQNNGV. CDR3 length: 14 residues.